The T cell receptor (beta chain) under discussion was sequenced for a study of cytomegalovirus exposure and HLA in healthy donors. Researchers ran the PCR with 60 Vbeta and 13 Jbeta primers. Assay: immunoSEQ multiplex PCR; the TCRdb copy retains only in-frame clones and omits some. The sample lists 150,000 to 200,000 clones, just under 80% occurring once. CDR1 is MNHNS, CDR2 SASEGT, per germline. CDR3 size: 13 residues. The germline V and J ends were trimmed by 4 bases and 5 bases, with 12 bases remaining between them. The TCR comes from a young man in good health and CMV-seropositive. V is TRBV6-1 and J is TRBJ2-7; tentative D call: TRBD1 (5 bases). Sequenced input: PBMCs. CDR3 DNA sequence: TGTGCCAGCAGTGTTCAGGGATGGGACGAGCAGTACTTC. It specifies CASSVQGWDEQYF.